One and the same sample provided the 4 T cell receptor beta chains below, sequenced in a study of T cells expressing NK-cell markers. With the 5' RACE reads reprocessed, TCRdb shows one record per CDR3 protein and no DNA. Recorded for this sample: about 540,000 distinct CDR3 sequences. Sequencing was carried out using blood T cells: a sorted CD56 or NKG2C T cell subset, CD4+ or CD8+ T cells, or bulk PBMC T cells (not recorded which). The receptor source for this set is a young man in good health.

The chain is built from TRBV9 and TRBJ2-7; without DNA, the TCRdb call of TRBD1 cannot be checked. The CDR3 runs to 16 residues. The germline V gene has CDR1 SGDLS and CDR2 YYNGEE. The CDR3 protein is CASSGGPRQGPYEQYF.

V usage is TRBV4-3 and J usage is TRBJ2-3; TCRdb names TRBD1, which stays unverified in the absence of DNA. Per the germline V gene, CDR1 is LGHNA and CDR2 is YSLEER. The CDR3 sequence is 17 residues long. This CDR3 reads CASSQEVRPRSTDTQYF.

CDR3 protein: CASSPPRPSENTQYF. The rearrangement links TRBV5-1 to TRBJ2-3; TCRdb's D gene call, TRBD1, goes unchecked for lack of DNA. This CDR3 is 15 amino acids long. CDR1 is SGHRS and CDR2 is YFSETQ in the germline V gene.

This chain links TRBV21-1 with TRBJ2-1; checking the TCRdb D call of TRBD1 is not possible without DNA. TRBV21-1 represents a pseudogene. This CDR3 has 16 residues. CDR3 region: CASSTRDRVVLNEQFF.